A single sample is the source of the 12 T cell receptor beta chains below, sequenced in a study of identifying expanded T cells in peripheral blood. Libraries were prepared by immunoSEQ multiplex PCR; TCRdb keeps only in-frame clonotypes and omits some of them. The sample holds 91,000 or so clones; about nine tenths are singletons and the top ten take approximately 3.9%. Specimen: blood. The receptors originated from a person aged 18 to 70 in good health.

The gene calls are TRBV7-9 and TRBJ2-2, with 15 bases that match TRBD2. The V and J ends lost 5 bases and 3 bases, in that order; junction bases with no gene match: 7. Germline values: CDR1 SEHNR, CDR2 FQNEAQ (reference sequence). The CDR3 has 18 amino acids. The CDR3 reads CASSPPGLAGGYTGELFF. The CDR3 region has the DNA TGTGCCAGCAGCCCACCGGGACTAGCGGGAGGATACACCGGGGAGCTGTTTTTT. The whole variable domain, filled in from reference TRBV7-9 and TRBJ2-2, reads DTGVSQNPRHKITKRGQNVTFRCDPISEHNRLYWYRQTLGQGPEFLTYFQNEAQLEKSRLLSDRFSAERPKGSFSTLEIQRTEQGDSAMYLCASSPPGLAGGYTGELFFGEGSRLTVL.

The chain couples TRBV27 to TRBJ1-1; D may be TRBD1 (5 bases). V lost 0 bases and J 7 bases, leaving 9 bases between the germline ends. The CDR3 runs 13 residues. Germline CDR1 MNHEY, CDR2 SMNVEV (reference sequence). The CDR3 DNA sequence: TGTGCCAGCAGTTTATCGGGCGGGGGTGAAGCTTTCTTT. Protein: CASSLSGGGEAFF.

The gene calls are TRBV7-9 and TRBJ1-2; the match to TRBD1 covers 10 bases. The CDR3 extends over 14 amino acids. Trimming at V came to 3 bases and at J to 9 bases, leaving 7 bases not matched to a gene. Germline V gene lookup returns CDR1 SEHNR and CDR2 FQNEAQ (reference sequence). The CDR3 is CASSLTGGYFSYTF. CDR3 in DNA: TGTGCCAGCAGCTTGACAGGGGGCTATTTCAGCTACACCTTC.

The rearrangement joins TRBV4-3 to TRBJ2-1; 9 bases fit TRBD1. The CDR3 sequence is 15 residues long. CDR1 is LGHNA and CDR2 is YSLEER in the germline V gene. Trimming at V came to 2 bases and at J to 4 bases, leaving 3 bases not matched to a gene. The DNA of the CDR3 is TGCGCCAGCAGCCAACGACAGGGGGTTTACAATGAGCAGTTCTTC. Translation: CASSQRQGVYNEQFF.

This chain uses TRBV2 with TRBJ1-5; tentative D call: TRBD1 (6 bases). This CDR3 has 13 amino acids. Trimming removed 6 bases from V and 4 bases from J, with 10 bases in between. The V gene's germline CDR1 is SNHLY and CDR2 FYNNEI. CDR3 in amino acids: CASSSDRNQPQHF. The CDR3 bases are TGTGCCAGCAGCTCGGACAGAAATCAGCCCCAGCATTTT.

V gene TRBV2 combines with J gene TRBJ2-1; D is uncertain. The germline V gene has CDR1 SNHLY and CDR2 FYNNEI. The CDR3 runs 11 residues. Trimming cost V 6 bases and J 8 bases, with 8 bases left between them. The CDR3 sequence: CASRRMDEQFF. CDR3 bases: TGTGCCAGCAGGAGGATGGATGAGCAGTTCTTC.

This CDR3 reads CASSWNRVGEAFF. CDR3 bases: TGTGCCAGCAGCTGGAACAGGGTTGGTGAAGCTTTCTTT. The V and J genes are TRBV27 and TRBJ1-1; TRBD1 might be the D (6 bases). The CDR3 extends over 13 amino acids. Trimming took off 6 bases at V and 7 bases at J, with 15 bases between the two ends. Germline loops: CDR1 MNHEY, CDR2 SMNVEV (reference sequence).

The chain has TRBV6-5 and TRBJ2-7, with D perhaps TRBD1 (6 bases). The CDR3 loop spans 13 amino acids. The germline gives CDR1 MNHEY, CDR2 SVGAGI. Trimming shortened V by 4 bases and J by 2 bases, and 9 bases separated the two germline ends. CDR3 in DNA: TGTGCCAGCAGTTCCGGACAGCCCTACGAGCAGTACTTC. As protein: CASSSGQPYEQYF.

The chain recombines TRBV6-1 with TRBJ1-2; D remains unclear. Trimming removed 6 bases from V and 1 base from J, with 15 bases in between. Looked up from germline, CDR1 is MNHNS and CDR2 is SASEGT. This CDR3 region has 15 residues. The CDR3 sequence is CASREGWQDNYGYTF. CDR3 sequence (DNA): TGTGCCAGCAGGGAGGGTTGGCAGGATAACTATGGCTACACCTTC.

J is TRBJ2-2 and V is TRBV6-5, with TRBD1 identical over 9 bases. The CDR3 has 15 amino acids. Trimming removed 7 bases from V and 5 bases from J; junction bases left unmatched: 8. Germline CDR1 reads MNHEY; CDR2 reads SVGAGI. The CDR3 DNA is TGTGCCAGCAAAATGGAACAGGGGGCGACCGGGGAGCTGTTTTTT. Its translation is CASKMEQGATGELFF.

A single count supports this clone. The CDR3 reads CASSPGAVLYNEQFF. In DNA, the CDR3 is TGTGCCAGCAGTCCCGGGGCGGTACTTTACAATGAGCAGTTCTTC. The V gene is TRBV6-6, the J gene TRBJ2-1; D tentatively fits TRBD1 or TRBD2 (5 bases each). There are 15 residues in the CDR3. From germline, CDR1 is MNHNY and CDR2 SVGAGI (reference sequence). Between the trimmed V and J ends, which lost 5 bases and 4 bases, there was a span of 15 bases.

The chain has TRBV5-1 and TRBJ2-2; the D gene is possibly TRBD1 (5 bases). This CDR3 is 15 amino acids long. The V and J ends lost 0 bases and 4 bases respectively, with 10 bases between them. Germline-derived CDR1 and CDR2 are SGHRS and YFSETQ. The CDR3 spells CASSLVQGFTGELFF. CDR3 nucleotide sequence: TGCGCCAGCAGCTTGGTCCAGGGATTCACCGGGGAGCTGTTTTTT.